This entry lists 25 T cell receptor beta chains sequenced from one sample in a study of T-cell memory formation after mild COVID-19. TCRdb redid the calling of the 5' RACE reads with MiXCR, one entry per CDR3 protein. The sample consists of fewer than 600,000 distinct CDR3 sequences, roughly 21% of them appearing once. Sequenced sample: PBMCs or a T cell subset sorted from them (not recorded which). These receptors all come from an adult woman who had mild COVID-19 (a few samples of this study predate the infection). Cell type and time point are not known.

The V and J genes are TRBV6-1 and TRBJ1-5; TRBD1 is a possible D gene (6 bases). The CDR3 contains 15 residues. The germline gives CDR1 MNHNS, CDR2 SASEGT. V gave up 7 bases and J gave up 2 bases, with 15 bases separating them. Here the CDR3 DNA reads TGTGCCAGCATAGCGGACAGACTCGGCAATCAGCCCCAGCATTTT. Translation gives CASIADRLGNQPQHF.

The J gene is TRBJ2-3, the V gene TRBV7-9; either TRBD1 or TRBD2 may fit D (5 bases each). This CDR3 contains 15 residues. CDR1 and CDR2 from the germline V gene are SEHNR and FQNEAQ (reference sequence). V was trimmed by 5 bases and J by 2 bases, leaving 14 bases between them. CDR3: CASSHPWDLTDTQYF. The CDR3, as DNA: TGTGCCAGCAGCCACCCTTGGGACCTCACAGATACGCAGTATTTT.

The V call is TRBV7-3, the J call TRBJ2-2; perhaps TRBD2 as D (6 bases). Trimming removed 5 bases at V and 1 base at J, with 14 bases between. This CDR3 contains 16 residues. Per germline, CDR1 SGHTA and CDR2 FQGTGA. The CDR3 spells CASSLAGMGNTGELFF. Written as DNA, the CDR3 is TGTGCCAGCAGCCTCGCGGGGATGGGGAACACCGGGGAGCTGTTTTTT.

This chain connects TRBV16 to TRBJ1-2; possible D gene TRBD1, 5 bases. The CDR3 is 14 amino acids. The V and J ends lost 7 bases and 8 bases respectively, with 20 bases between them. Germline lookup yields CDR1 KGHSY and CDR2 FQNENV. Written as DNA, the CDR3 is TGTGCCAGCAACCTAGATACCAGGGATCGGGGCTACACCTTC. Amino acids: CASNLDTRDRGYTF.

The chain employs TRBV9 and TRBJ2-3; D is unclear. The V end was cut by 0 bases, the J end by 0 bases, with 8 bases between. Per germline, CDR1 SGDLS and CDR2 YYNGEE. CDR3 size: 15 residues. This CDR3 is CASSVGQTSTDTQYF. DNA of the CDR3: TGTGCCAGCAGCGTAGGGCAGACAAGCACAGATACGCAGTATTTT.

The gene calls are TRBV9 and TRBJ2-2; D possibly uses TRBD1 or TRBD2 (5 bases each). Trimming took off 0 bases at V and 4 bases at J, with 13 bases between the two ends. CDR3 size: 16 residues. Germline values: CDR1 SGDLS, CDR2 YYNGEE. The DNA of the CDR3 is TGTGCCAGCAGCGTAGATGGGGGACCGTTCACCGGGGAGCTGTTTTTT. Protein product: CASSVDGGPFTGELFF.

J is TRBJ2-1 and V is TRBV6-5; D is possibly TRBD1 or TRBD2 (5 bases each). Germline CDR1 MNHEY, CDR2 SVGAGI. V lost 5 bases and J lost 7, with 15 bases in between. The length of the CDR3 is 14 residues. CDR3: CASSRLRDQNEQFF. DNA of the CDR3: TGTGCCAGCAGTCGCCTCCGGGACCAGAATGAGCAGTTCTTC.

The sample holds a few counts of this clonotype. This rearrangement joins TRBV11-2 to TRBJ2-3; no clear D gene. V lost 7 bases to trimming and J lost 3 bases, with 14 bases between them. The CDR3 sequence is 14 residues long. The V gene's germline CDR1 is SGHAT and CDR2 FQNNGV. The CDR3 protein is CASTPEFGTDTQYF. DNA for the CDR3: TGTGCCAGCACCCCGGAGTTCGGGACAGATACGCAGTATTTT.

This clonotype was observed a few times. The CDR3 DNA sequence: TGTGCCAGCAGCTCGGACAGGTACTACGAGCAGTACTTC. Its translation: CASSSDRYYEQYF. The chain uses TRBV11-2 and TRBJ2-7; 7 nucleotides line up with TRBD1. This CDR3 contains 13 residues. Per the germline V gene, CDR1 is SGHAT and CDR2 is FQNNGV. V was pared by 4 bases and J by 3 bases, with 3 bases of the junction left unmatched.

The V call is TRBV12-3 or TRBV12-4, the J call TRBJ2-1; D is possibly TRBD2 (6 bases). V gave up 7 bases and J gave up 9 bases, with 16 bases separating them. CDR3 length: 13 residues. DNA of the CDR3: TGTGCCAGCAATCCCGGGGGTCTGGGTGAGCAGTTCTTC. Translated: CASNPGGLGEQFF.

The genes are TRBV24-1 and TRBJ1-6; 12 nucleotides match TRBD1. After removal of 3 bases from V and 9 bases from J, the junction contained 2 bases not matched to a gene. The CDR3 runs to 15 residues. Germline V lookup: CDR1 KGHDR, CDR2 SFDVKD. The CDR3 DNA sequence: TGTGCCACCAGTGATCCGGGACAGGGGGCTTCACCCCTCCACTTT. It translates to CATSDPGQGASPLHF.

This clonotype was recorded a few times. CDR3 in amino acids: CASSLTGTITDTQYF. CDR3 coding DNA: TGCGCCAGCAGCCTTACCGGGACTATCACAGATACGCAGTATTTT. This chain joins TRBV5-1 and TRBJ2-3; 7 nucleotides agree with TRBD2. This CDR3 has 15 residues. V lost 4 bases, J lost 2 bases, and 7 bases stayed unmatched. Germline V gene lookup returns CDR1 SGHRS and CDR2 YFSETQ.

The chain carries TRBV20-1 and TRBJ2-1; 9 bases align to TRBD2. This CDR3 comprises 17 residues. The germline CDR1 and CDR2 sequences are DFQATT and SNEGSKA (reference sequence). V shed 0 bases, J shed 4 bases, and the junction held 10 bases outside the gene matches. CDR3 coding DNA: TGCAGTGCTAGAGATCAAGATAGCGGGAGTAGATACAATGAGCAGTTCTTC. Translation gives CSARDQDSGSRYNEQFF.

This clonotype came up a few times. This chain uses TRBV20-1 with TRBJ2-5, with 10 bases that match TRBD1. Germline trimming cut 3 bases from V and 5 bases from J; bases unmatched to any gene: 3. There are 13 residues in the CDR3. Looked up from germline, CDR1 is DFQATT and CDR2 is SNEGSKA (reference sequence). The CDR3 DNA is TGCAGTGCTAGGGGACAGGGGCCCGAGACCCAGTACTTC. Amino acids: CSARGQGPETQYF.

The chain carries TRBV20-1 and TRBJ2-3; D is uncertain. The V gene's germline CDR1 is DFQATT and CDR2 SNEGSKA (reference sequence). The V and J ends lost 4 bases and 3 bases respectively, with 11 bases between them. This CDR3 spans 13 amino acids. The DNA for the CDR3 is TGCAGTGCTAAGACCCCTATGACAGATACGCAGTATTTT. This sequence encodes CSAKTPMTDTQYF.

This clonotype has just a few counts. V gene TRBV5-1 combines with J gene TRBJ2-5; 8 bases are a match to TRBD1. Looked up from germline, CDR1 is SGHRS and CDR2 is YFSETQ. Trimming removed 1 base from V and 4 bases from J; junction bases left unmatched: 9. This CDR3 region has 16 residues. CDR3 sequence reads: CASSLPGTGGAETQYF. Here the CDR3 DNA reads TGCGCCAGCAGCTTGCCCGGGACAGGTGGGGCAGAGACCCAGTACTTC.

This clonotype has more than one count but fewer than ten. This rearrangement joins TRBV7-2 to TRBJ1-2; weak D call: TRBD1 (6 bases). The germline V gene encodes CDR1 SGHTA and CDR2 FQGNSA. V was trimmed by 5 bases and J by 4 bases, leaving 17 bases between them. This CDR3 spans 15 amino acids. CDR3 sequence (DNA): TGTGCCAGCAGCCTTAATGGACAGAGCCTCTATGGCTACACCTTC. This encodes CASSLNGQSLYGYTF.

This sequence joins TRBV5-6 and TRBJ2-7; 7 bases align to TRBD1. Trimming took 5 bases from V and 6 from J; bases not matched to a gene: 14. The germline gives CDR1 SGHDT, CDR2 YYEEEE. The length of the CDR3 is 15 residues. CDR3 protein: CASRPTGAALGEQYF. The CDR3 DNA sequence: TGTGCCAGCAGACCAACAGGGGCGGCCCTGGGCGAGCAGTACTTC.

This clonotype was seen more than once but under ten times. The V call is TRBV25-1, the J call TRBJ2-7; 7 bases fit TRBD2. The germline V gene encodes CDR1 MGHDK and CDR2 SYGVNS. This CDR3 comprises 15 residues. V lost 1 base and J lost 3; bases outside the gene matches: 6. Here the CDR3 DNA reads TGTGCCAGCAGTGAATCTGCGGGAGAAGGCTACGAGCAGTACTTC. This sequence encodes CASSESAGEGYEQYF.

This clonotype was picked up a small number of times. This chain links TRBV18 with TRBJ2-5; D remains unclear. This CDR3 is built from 15 residues. CDR1 KGHSH and CDR2 LQKENI come from the germline V gene. V lost 1 base and J lost 0, with 9 bases in between. The CDR3 bases are TGTGCCAGCTCACCACGCTCAGACTACCAAGAGACCCAGTACTTC. This sequence encodes CASSPRSDYQETQYF.

The gene calls are TRBV24-1 and TRBJ1-2; the match to TRBD1 covers 7 bases. This CDR3 has 15 amino acids. CDR1 and CDR2 (germline): KGHDR, SFDVKD. V lost 5 bases and J lost 4; bases outside the gene matches: 9. CDR3 sequence reads: CATSAATGNIYGYTF. CDR3 bases: TGTGCCACCAGTGCTGCGACAGGGAACATCTATGGCTACACCTTC.

The chain has TRBV7-9 and TRBJ2-4; D not certain. The ends were cut back, 5 bases at V and 15 bases at J, with 8 bases in the middle. Germline V gene lookup returns CDR1 SEHNR and CDR2 FQNEAQ (reference sequence). This CDR3 is built from 9 residues. The CDR3 DNA reads as TGTGCCAGCAGCCCCCCTTGGTACTTC. Residues: CASSPPWYF. Full variable domain (missing parts from reference TRBV7-9 and TRBJ2-4): DTGVSQNPRHKITKRGQNVTFRCDPISEHNRLYWYRQTLGQGPEFLTYFQNEAQLEKSRLLSDRFSAERPKGSFSTLEIQRTEQGDSAMYLCASSPPWYFGAGTRLSVL.

This sequence joins TRBV6-6 and TRBJ1-2, with 7 bases identical to TRBD1. V shed 7 bases and J 3 bases; nucleotides not matched to a gene: 8. CDR1 MNHNY and CDR2 SVGAGI come from the germline V gene (reference sequence). The CDR3 totals 14 residues. The DNA for the CDR3 is TGTGCCAGCATTCATACAGGGGAATACTATGGCTACACCTTC. It specifies CASIHTGEYYGYTF.

CDR3 DNA sequence: TGTGCCAGCTCACTGGATAGCGGGACAGGCACTGAAGCTTTCTTT. It codes for CASSLDSGTGTEAFF. This chain connects TRBV18 to TRBJ1-1, with 8 bases identical to TRBD1. Germline CDR1 KGHSH, CDR2 LQKENI. The CDR3 spans 15 residues. J gave up 4 bases and V 4 bases, and 8 bases lay outside the gene matches.

This rearrangement joins TRBV7-3 to TRBJ2-2; TRBD1 aligns across 8 bases. CDR3 length: 15 residues. Trimming took 5 bases from V and 3 from J; bases not matched to a gene: 5. Looked up from germline, CDR1 is SGHTA and CDR2 is FQGTGA. The CDR3 sequence is CASSKTGDHTGELFF. The CDR3 DNA follows: TGTGCCAGCAGCAAGACAGGGGATCACACCGGGGAGCTGTTTTTT.